These 21 T cell receptor beta chains were all obtained from the same sample, sequenced in a study of response to subunit inactivated influenza vaccine. TCRdb used MiXCR to reprocess the RT-PCR reads, holding one entry per CDR3 protein. The data contain approximately 200,000 distinct CDR3 sequences, around 14% of them singletons. The sequencing used CD8+ T cells sorted from PBMCs, collected roughly 5 days after vaccination. These receptor sequences come from a man aged 45-60 years who received an inactivated influenza vaccine.

V and J are TRBV20-1 and TRBJ2-3; 10 nucleotides agree with TRBD1. In germline, CDR1 is DFQATT, CDR2 SNEGSKA (reference sequence). V lost 3 bases, J lost 4 bases, and 13 bases stayed unmatched. The CDR3 extends over 17 amino acids. The CDR3 bases are TGCAGTGCTAGTGGGGACGGGACAGGGGTCTTGGCAGATACGCAGTATTTT. Its protein is CSASGDGTGVLADTQYF.

This clonotype was counted a few times. V and J are TRBV20-1 and TRBJ2-5; 8 positions agree with TRBD1. J was trimmed by 2 bases and V by 6 bases; bases with no gene match: 14. Looked up from germline, CDR1 is DFQATT and CDR2 is SNEGSKA (reference sequence). The CDR3 runs 16 residues. CDR3 sequence (DNA): TGCAGTGCAACCGGGACAGGATGGTTCGTTCAAGAGACCCAGTACTTC. It translates to CSATGTGWFVQETQYF.

This clonotype was found a few times. This rearrangement joins TRBV7-9 to TRBJ2-7; D possibly uses TRBD1 or TRBD2 (5 bases each). CDR1 is SEHNR and CDR2 is FQNEAQ in the germline V gene (reference sequence). This CDR3 is 15 amino acids long. The V gene lost 7 bases and the J gene lost 3 bases, with 19 bases spanning the gap. The CDR3 DNA follows: TGTGCCAGCACCTCCACCGGGACGGCGAACTACGAGCAGTACTTC. This translates into CASTSTGTANYEQYF. Supplemented by reference TRBV7-9 and TRBJ2-7, the full variable domain reads DTGVSQNPRHKITKRGQNVTFRCDPISEHNRLYWYRQTLGQGPEFLTYFQNEAQLEKSRLLSDRFSAERPKGSFSTLEIQRTEQGDSAMYLCASTSTGTANYEQYFGPGTRLTVT.

This chain links TRBV11-2 with TRBJ2-1; perhaps TRBD2 as D (7 bases). The CDR3 totals 15 residues. V was pared by 5 bases and J by 1 base, with 12 bases between. The germline V gene encodes CDR1 SGHAT and CDR2 FQNNGV. CDR3 DNA: TGTGCCAGCAGCATAGGGGGGGGGTCCTACAATGAGCAGTTCTTC. Translating it yields CASSIGGGSYNEQFF. Looking up the rest from reference TRBV11-2 and TRBJ2-1 gives the full variable domain: EAGVAQSPRYKIIEKRQSVAFWCNPISGHATLYWYQQILGQGPKLLIQFQNNGVVDDSQLPKDRFSAERLKGVDSTLKIQPAKLEDSAVYLCASSIGGGSYNEQFFGPGTRLTVL.

This chain joins TRBV7-8 and TRBJ2-3; tentatively, D is TRBD2 (5 bases). This CDR3 has 13 residues. V was pared by 4 bases and J by 11 bases, with 16 bases between. Per germline, CDR1 SGHVS and CDR2 FQNEAQ. CDR3 in amino acids: CASSSADGRGQYF. The CDR3 DNA is TGTGCCAGCAGCTCAGCAGACGGCCGGGGGCAGTATTTT.

This clonotype has a handful of counts. This chain links TRBV7-6 with TRBJ1-1, with D possibly matching TRBD1 (6 bases). Trimming took off 1 base at V and 2 bases at J, with 11 bases between the two ends. The CDR3 totals 15 residues. Germline values: CDR1 SGHVS, CDR2 FNYEAQ. CDR3 sequence: CASSLGGQKNTEAFF. Written as DNA, the CDR3 is TGTGCCAGCAGCTTAGGTGGACAGAAAAACACTGAAGCTTTCTTT.

The chain is built from TRBV2 and TRBJ2-7; tentative D call: TRBD2 (6 bases). V lost 4 bases and J 6 bases, leaving 16 bases between the germline ends. The length of the CDR3 is 14 residues. Germline CDR1 is SNHLY and CDR2 is FYNNEI. The CDR3 loop is CASSGPGLMPEQYF. The CDR3 nucleotides are TGTGCCAGCAGTGGCCCGGGACTCATGCCCGAGCAGTACTTC.

The rearrangement uses TRBV6-2 or TRBV6-3 and TRBJ2-5, with D possibly matching TRBD2 (6 bases). The CDR3 spans 12 residues. Germline V CDR1 and CDR2: MNHEY, SVGEGT. V was trimmed by 2 bases and J by 9 bases, leaving 10 bases between them. Written as DNA, the CDR3 is TGTGCCAGCAGTTACGGAGGGGATCCCCAGTACTTC. Amino acid sequence: CASSYGGDPQYF.

This clonotype showed up many times. The V gene is TRBV7-7, the J gene TRBJ2-1; the match to TRBD2 covers 10 bases. V shed 5 bases, J shed 3 bases, and the junction held 4 bases outside the gene matches. The germline gives CDR1 SSHAT, CDR2 FNYEAQ (reference sequence). This CDR3 comprises 15 residues. Here the CDR3 DNA reads TGTGCCAGCAGCCCGGGACTAGCGTACTACAATGAGCAGTTCTTC. Protein sequence: CASSPGLAYYNEQFF.

This clonotype was picked up many times. The chain combines TRBV7-2 with TRBJ2-3; D not resolved. Trimming shortened V by 8 bases and J by 3 bases, and 15 bases separated the two germline ends. This CDR3 is built from 14 residues. Per germline, CDR1 SGHTA and CDR2 FQGNSA. Here the CDR3 DNA reads TGTGCCAGCGGCGCCTTCCCTGGGACAGATACGCAGTATTTT. This codes for CASGAFPGTDTQYF.

This clonotype has more than one count but fewer than ten. This sequence joins TRBV9 and TRBJ2-7; no firm D call. The CDR3 covers 15 residues. From germline, CDR1 is SGDLS and CDR2 YYNGEE. V was clipped by 0 bases and J by 0 bases, with 10 bases between them. The CDR3 loop is CASSVGVAFSYEQYF. The DNA for the CDR3 is TGTGCCAGCAGCGTAGGCGTAGCTTTCTCCTACGAGCAGTACTTC.

J is TRBJ2-3 and V is TRBV6-2 or TRBV6-3; either TRBD1 or TRBD2 may fit D (5 bases each). The germline V gene encodes CDR1 MNHEY and CDR2 SVGEGT. The CDR3 runs to 17 residues. V lost 2 bases and J 7 bases, leaving 22 bases between the germline ends. The CDR3 protein is CASSYAKLGTLRHTQYF. The CDR3 bases are TGTGCCAGCAGTTACGCTAAGCTCGGGACGCTTCGTCATACGCAGTATTTT.

J is TRBJ2-5 and V is TRBV15, with TRBD2 matching 14 bases. CDR1 is LNHNV, CDR2 YYDKDF, per germline (reference sequence). The length of the CDR3 is 16 residues. The junction had 11 bases not matched to a gene; V was cut back by 3 bases and J by 11 bases. The CDR3 spells CATSSGTSGRSGVQYF. The CDR3 bases are TGTGCCACCAGCAGTGGGACTAGCGGGAGATCCGGCGTGCAGTACTTC. The full variable domain, rest sourced from reference TRBV15 and TRBJ2-5, is DAMVIQNPRYQVTQFGKPVTLSCSQTLNHNVMYWYQQKSSQAPKLLFHYYDKDFNNEADTPDNFQSRRPNTSFCFLDIRSPGLGDTAMYLCATSSGTSGRSGVQYFGPGTRLLVL.

The chain recombines TRBV4-3 with TRBJ2-1; 13 nucleotides align to TRBD2. Unmatched junction bases numbered 10, after V lost 0 bases and J lost 2 bases. This CDR3 is 20 amino acids long. Germline-derived CDR1 and CDR2 are LGHNA and YSLEER. The CDR3: CASSQESLPGLAGTYNEQFF. CDR3 DNA sequence: TGCGCCAGCAGCCAAGAGTCCCTCCCGGGACTAGCGGGAACCTACAATGAGCAGTTCTTC.

The CDR3: CASSDWRFAFF. The DNA of the CDR3 is TGTGCCAGCAGTGATTGGAGGTTCGCTTTCTTT. The rearrangement joins TRBV25-1 to TRBJ1-1; D not resolved. This CDR3 region has 11 residues. Per germline, CDR1 MGHDK and CDR2 SYGVNS. V was clipped by 3 bases and J by 11 bases, with 10 bases between them.

This clonotype was observed a few times. The rearrangement uses TRBV7-9 and TRBJ2-3; 8 bases match TRBD2. Germline CDR1 reads SEHNR; CDR2 reads FQNEAQ (reference sequence). The CDR3 totals 17 residues. The V and J ends lost 5 bases and 0 bases, in that order; junction bases with no gene match: 10. The CDR3 region is CASSLYLGLASTDTQYF. Here the CDR3 DNA reads TGTGCCAGCAGCCTTTACCTTGGACTAGCTAGCACAGATACGCAGTATTTT.

This clonotype was seen a handful of times. The chain employs TRBV7-2 and TRBJ1-6, with 8 bases identical to TRBD1. Germline assignment: CDR1 SGHTA and CDR2 FQGNSA. V dropped 6 bases and J dropped 1; count of bases not matched to a gene: 2. The CDR3 covers 15 residues. The CDR3 loop is CASRDRGSYNSPLHF. The CDR3 DNA sequence: TGTGCCAGCAGAGACAGGGGATCCTATAATTCACCCCTCCACTTT. Filled out from reference TRBV7-2 and TRBJ1-6, the complete variable domain reads GAGVSQSPSNKVTEKGKDVELRCDPISGHTALYWYRQSLGQGLEFLIYFQGNSAPDKSGLPSDRFSAERTGGSVSTLTIQRTQQEDSAVYLCASRDRGSYNSPLHFGNGTRLTVT.

There are a few counts of this clonotype. The chain carries TRBV7-9 and TRBJ2-1; 11 nucleotides align to TRBD2. The V gene end was trimmed by 4 bases and the J gene end by 2 bases; junction bases not matched to a gene: 4. This CDR3 is built from 16 residues. Germline CDR1 is SEHNR and CDR2 is FQNEAQ (reference sequence). The CDR3 DNA reads TGTGCCAGCAGCTCCCTTAGCGGGAGGGCCTACAATGAGCAGTTCTTC. Translation gives CASSSLSGRAYNEQFF.

The CDR3 sequence: CASSLETGTGVLAEAFF. The CDR3 region has the DNA TGTGCCAGCAGCCTAGAAACCGGGACAGGGGTACTCGCTGAAGCTTTCTTT. The J gene is TRBJ1-1, the V gene TRBV4-2, with 10 bases aligning to TRBD1. The trim removed 4 bases at V and 6 bases at J, leaving 14 bases unmatched. The CDR3 totals 17 residues. CDR1 and CDR2 from the germline V gene are LGHNA and YNFKEQ.

This chain connects TRBV19 to TRBJ2-5; a possible D gene is TRBD2 (6 bases). The V end lost 2 bases, the J end lost 7 bases, and 20 bases lay between the germline ends. CDR3 length: 16 residues. CDR1 is LNHDA, CDR2 SQIVND, per germline (reference sequence). The CDR3 loop is CASSIWGESSKGTQYF. The CDR3 DNA is TGTGCCAGTAGTATATGGGGGGAATCATCCAAAGGGACCCAGTACTTC.

This rearrangement joins TRBV2 to TRBJ2-6; D not resolved. Germline CDR1 and CDR2: SNHLY and FYNNEI. V lost 8 bases and J 4 bases, leaving 6 bases between the germline ends. The CDR3 runs 12 residues. The CDR3: CASFRGANVLTF. CDR3 nucleotide sequence: TGTGCCAGCTTTAGGGGGGCCAACGTCCTGACTTTC.